The entry below gives a single TCR beta chain sequence along with its context. This clonotype was detected many times. Its cognate antigen has yet to be identified. No clone much larger than this one lies a single base away; base qualities are absent. The record originates from a study of T cells in Graves' hyperthyroidism and ophthalmopathy (dated by TCRdb to the late 2010s). Context from the whole study: Peripheral blood was sampled at the time of initial diagnosis, prior to any treatment. To identify TCR V-J signatures that set the groups apart, the researchers used a discovery cohort of about a hundred patients, made up of under 45 with Graves' ophthalmopathy and about 60 with stable Graves' hyperthyroidism. An independent validation cohort of under 20 hyperthyroidism patients and 17 patients who later progressed to ophthalmopathy tested prospective prediction of ophthalmopathy. The roughly 100 discovery patients were divided at random into training and test sets in a 7:3 ratio. The study also compared thyroid tissue and blood T-cell repertoires from about six Graves' hyperthyroidism patients. After blood sampling, hyperthyroidism patients were treated with methimazole at a starting dose of 30 mg daily, and ophthalmopathy patients were treated with high-dose intravenous methylprednisolone. The paper describes TCR Vbeta CDR3 sequencing of 120 to 150 peripheral blood samples, made up of 43 ophthalmopathy patients, approximately 73 hyperthyroidism patients and 17 progressor patients.

Ophthalmopathy patients had moderately to severely active disease, Clinical Activity Score of at least 3, NOSPECS grade of at least 4, and duration under 3 months. Patients with uncontrolled infections, other autoimmune diseases, pregnancy or lactation were excluded. Clinical symptoms, serum thyroxine and TRAb, thyroid ultrasound, and orbital computed tomography formed the basis for the diagnoses. PBMCs were separated from roughly 9.3 ml of fresh peripheral blood using Ficoll-Paque density gradient centrifugation. Trizol reagent was used to extract total RNA, and RNA quality was then checked on an Agilent 2100 Bioanalyzer. On the study overall, not on this receptor specifically: Most expanded thyroid clonotypes (frequency above 0.001) were also detected in blood, a finding suggesting that blood repertoires may reflect thyroid immune responses. Sample size was not statistically predetermined, and investigators were not blinded to group allocation. Ophthalmopathy was separated from stable hyperthyroidism by a 13 V-J signature model, with approximately 85% sensitivity and roughly 84% specificity obtained in cross-validation and 80%/75% obtained in testing. During validation, the model predicted progression to ophthalmopathy a median of roughly 7.1 months ahead of onset, with around 65% sensitivity and around 73% specificity.

TCR beta CDR3 regions were amplified from RNA transcripts. For the first round of RT-PCR on the TCR CDR3, the HTBI primer set was used together with the Qiagen OneStep RT-PCR kit. A second multiplex PCR round built the libraries, followed by size selection and purification. Sequencing of the libraries was done on an Illumina HiSeq2000 using paired-end 100 bp reads. Processing in the source paper ran as follows. SOAPnuke was used to process the raw data, throwing out any read that contained adapters or uncalled bases, had a mean Phred below 15, or lacked an exact constant-primer or identifier match. COPE v1.2.5 was used to merge the high-quality paired reads, and each unique nucleotide sequence was defined as a clonotype. MiTCR v1.1 was used to align the clonotypes against IMGT TRBV, TRBD and TRBJ reference segments. Analysis was restricted to V-J combinations with a frequency above 0.0001, which covered about 99% of repertoires. A TCS score was defined as the ratio of F50 (clonal expansion) to E x V (chaos), with BLOSUM62-based TCRdist applied between CDR3 peptides within each V-J. Welch's t-statistics and random forest reduced around 550 V-J features to about 13, which were used in a naive Bayes classifier (R e1071). Thyroid-blood repertoire similarity was quantified with the Morisita-Horn index. TCRdb's own reprocessing of the public reads used fastp at Q25 and MiXCR and kept productive beta chains. Each CDR3 protein appears once, grouped with its most common genes and DNA. The V and J calls, along with clone size, are taken from TCRdb and not from the paper's own processing. This sample has around 610,000 distinct CDR3 sequences in its table, and roughly 14% of those were observed once. The ten largest clonotypes hold around 4% of the sample.

Deletion took 0 bases off V and 4 bases off J, with a span of 12 bases between the germline ends. Based on the germline V gene (reference sequence), the CDR1 and CDR2 sequences are WNHNN and SYGVQD. Reading from cysteine to phenylalanine, the CDR3 counts 15 amino acids. Only CDR3 DNA remains: 45 bases, in frame from the first base. The sequence derives from a woman in her thirties or forties with Graves' ophthalmopathy. The chain uses TRBV10-1 and TRBJ2-5; matching of 5 bases hints at TRBD1 as the D gene. The sequenced sample consisted of blood. The bases are TGCGCCAGCAGTGAGTCGAGGACAACCGGAGAGACCCAGTACTTC. This gives the protein CASSESRTTGETQYF.